This TCR beta chain was captured by sequencing in a study of early T cells in non-severe SARS-CoV-2 infection. Overall study results and limits: Matching results from VDJdb favored anti-spike CD8 responses, leaving private and CD4 specificities undetected.

V dropped 0 bases and J dropped 5 bases, with 11 bases sitting between them. The CDR3 contains 14 residues. The germline V gene has CDR1 GTSNPN and CDR2 SVGIG (reference sequence). Individual cDNA molecules were tagged with unique molecular identifiers. Each CDR3 protein gets one entry after TCRdb re-called the 5' RACE reads with MiXCR. The repertoire consists of 50,000 to 55,000 distinct CDR3 sequences, with over 8% occurring once and the leading ten covering 4.2%. Ten or more counts support this clonotype. Antigen: not known. This chain connects TRBV30 to TRBJ2-1, with D possibly TRBD1 on 6 matching bases. This TCR came from an adult who was a healthcare worker with PCR-confirmed SARS-CoV-2 infection or an uninfected control (not recorded which). The sample comprised whole blood. In DNA form, the CDR3 reads TGTGCCTGGAGTGTACCAGGGGCGGACAATGAGCAGTTCTTC. This sequence encodes CAWSVPGADNEQFF.